The 2 T cell receptor beta chains reported below all come from one sample, sequenced in a study of blood T cell repertoires in COVID-19. Assay used: immunoSEQ multiplex PCR; TCRdb lists only in-frame clones, some missing. The sample has roughly 150,000 clones, roughly 90% seen once; the top ten hold around 5.1%. Source material: peripheral blood. The source of these receptors is a man aged 18 to 30 with COVID-19, enrolled during active disease.

This rearrangement joins TRBV3-1 (or the pseudogene TRBV3-2) to TRBJ1-5; TRBD1 might be the D (6 bases). The CDR3 consists of 15 residues. V lost 0 bases, J lost 5 bases, and 11 bases lay in between. Germline CDR1 is LGHDT and CDR2 is YNNKEL (reference sequence). The CDR3 sequence: CASSQDRGTHQPQHF. CDR3 DNA sequence: TGTGCCAGCAGCCAAGACAGGGGTACACATCAGCCCCAGCATTTT.

The chain couples TRBV9 to TRBJ1-4; 10 bases agree with TRBD1. The germline V gene encodes CDR1 SGDLS and CDR2 YYNGEE. The CDR3 is 16 amino acids. J was trimmed by 7 bases and V by 2 bases; bases with no gene match: 8. CDR3 nucleotide sequence: TGTGCCAGCAGCGTGACGGGGACAGGGGAGGGTGAAAAACTGTTTTTT. This encodes CASSVTGTGEGEKLFF.